The rows below give T cell receptor beta chains drawn from one sample of a study of cytomegalovirus exposure and HLA in healthy donors. Sequenced by immunoSEQ multiplex PCR; TCRdb stores in-frame clones only, minus some. This table holds around 200,000 clones, about 80% found once. The sequenced material came from PBMCs. The source of these receptors is a boy younger than 18 in good health and CMV-seronegative. Each CDR3 is given with its conserved first and last residue. Each record gives: J gene, V gene, CDR3 protein.

TRBJ1-1	TRBV5-4	CASSLKDRATEAFF
TRBJ1-2	TRBV7-9	CASSLTGVNVRGYTF
TRBJ2-1	TRBV28	CASTLGLASGSEQFF
TRBJ2-3	TRBV7-9	CASSLWTSGTDTQYF
TRBJ1-1	TRBV4-3	CASSQEWIGPGAAFF
TRBJ2-5	TRBV5-5	CASSPMTSGSEETQYF
TRBJ2-3	TRBV9	CASSVGGRAVDTQYF
TRBJ1-2	TRBV4-2	CASSQTWGQEGHGYTF
TRBJ2-7	TRBV23-1	CASSQPGGISGFSYEQYF
TRBJ1-4	TRBV5-1	CASSFLGQGEKLFF
TRBJ2-7	TRBV29-1	CSVELATSYEQYF
TRBJ2-4	TRBV19	CASSWGGGLAKNIQYF
TRBJ1-3	TRBV30	CAWTTGRDSGNTIYF
TRBJ1-1	TRBV25-1	CASTGTEAFF
TRBJ1-1	TRBV5-4	CASSFFSAEAFF
TRBJ1-3	TRBV4-2	CASSLPAAVRGNTIYF
TRBJ2-4	TRBV30	CAWGTVAKNIQYF
TRBJ2-1	TRBV5-8	CASSPGQGLDGEQFF
TRBJ1-2	TRBV5-1	CASSLDEGRLYGYTF
TRBJ2-1	TRBV7-9	CSSSLGLAGGDEQFF
TRBJ1-1	TRBV6-6	CASSGQGANEAFF
TRBJ2-1	TRBV19	CASSIGAGIYNEQFF
TRBJ1-2	TRBV30	CAWSVGQGYGYTF
TRBJ1-2	TRBV5-1	CASSLSSPLIHGYTF
TRBJ2-5	TRBV5-1	CASSRDSQETQYF
TRBJ1-1	TRBV11-2	CASSLDLGRRNTEAFF
TRBJ1-3	TRBV5-6	CASRGTGISGNTIYF
TRBJ2-1	TRBV9	CASSATSGNEQFF
TRBJ2-5	TRBV2	CASSPPGGQQETQYF
TRBJ2-7	TRBV18	CASSPTRDRVREQYF
TRBJ1-4	TRBV30	CAWNGRVGQGWQKLFF
TRBJ1-1	TRBV9	CASSVVQGLSEAFF
TRBJ2-1	TRBV7-2	CASSLRESGDSYNEQFF
TRBJ1-4	TRBV7-9	CASSLASGTGSEKLFF
TRBJ2-3	TRBV6-4	CASSELAGAADTQYF
TRBJ2-7	TRBV5-1	CASSLDGQGFYEQYF
TRBJ1-5	TRBV7-9	CASSLGTGRNQPQHF
TRBJ1-4	TRBV10-1	CASSPRGAEKLFF
TRBJ1-2	TRBV27	CASSPLGQGGYGYTF
TRBJ2-1	TRBV5-1	CASSSDQRRNNEQFF
TRBJ1-2	TRBV29-1	CSVPSSRGYGYTF
TRBJ2-1	TRBV9	CASSVSRDRVYNEQFF
TRBJ2-3	TRBV7-9	CSSSPWDRETDTQYF
TRBJ1-1	TRBV25-1	CASSGYGSGISEAFF